This T cell receptor beta chain emerged from a study of beta chain features in type 1 diabetes. Study-wide points: Significant though moderate, a shortening of TCRB CDR3s appeared in all four CD4+ subsets of Type 1 diabetes patients.

The whole isolated RNA underwent reverse transcription, so sequencing captured expressed TCRB transcripts. Assay used: immunoSEQ multiplex PCR; TCRdb lists only in-frame clones, some missing. The data show roughly 450,000 clones, 14% seen once. This clone appeared a single time. As yet, its antigen is unknown. The identical CDR3 is also encoded by other nucleotide sequences in the sample. Trimming left V 1 base short and J 8 bases short, with 8 bases between. The CDR3 has 12 amino acids. Germline CDR1 is SGHTA and CDR2 is FQGNSA. The receptor comes from a young man in good health. The sequenced sample consisted of naive CD4+ T cells from blood. The rearrangement joins TRBV7-2 to TRBJ1-2; D gene ambiguous. In DNA form, the CDR3 reads TGTGCCAGCAGCTTAGTCGGAGGCGGCTACACCTTC. Translating it yields CASSLVGGGYTF. The full variable domain, rest sourced from reference TRBV7-2 and TRBJ1-2, is GAGVSQSPSNKVTEKGKDVELRCDPISGHTALYWYRQSLGQGLEFLIYFQGNSAPDKSGLPSDRFSAERTGGSVSTLTIQRTQQEDSAVYLCASSLVGGGYTFGSGTRLTVV.